The clone carrying this T cell receptor (beta chain) turned up a few times. Sequenced material consisted of expressed TCRB transcripts (all of the isolated RNA was reverse transcribed). Sequencing used immunoSEQ multiplex PCR; TCRdb keeps in-frame clones, though not all of them. The profile shows around 300,000 clones, 14% of them singletons. The sample comes from a study of beta chain features in type 1 diabetes. Whole-study context: Examination of sorted cells across all samples involved about 100,000,000 cells.

Germline V gene data show CDR1 as SQVTM and CDR2 as ANQGSEA. The CDR3 consists of 14 residues. V trimming: 7 bases; J trimming: 3 bases; junction bases outside the gene matches: 11. Sample: central memory CD4+ T cells from blood. The rearrangement uses TRBV29-1 and TRBJ1-1; TRBD1 matches at 7 bases. This receptor was identified in a man in his thirties or forties in good health. CDR3 sequence (DNA): TGCAGCGCCCTAAGCGACAGGGAGGACACTGAAGCTTTCTTT. The encoded protein is CSALSDREDTEAFF.